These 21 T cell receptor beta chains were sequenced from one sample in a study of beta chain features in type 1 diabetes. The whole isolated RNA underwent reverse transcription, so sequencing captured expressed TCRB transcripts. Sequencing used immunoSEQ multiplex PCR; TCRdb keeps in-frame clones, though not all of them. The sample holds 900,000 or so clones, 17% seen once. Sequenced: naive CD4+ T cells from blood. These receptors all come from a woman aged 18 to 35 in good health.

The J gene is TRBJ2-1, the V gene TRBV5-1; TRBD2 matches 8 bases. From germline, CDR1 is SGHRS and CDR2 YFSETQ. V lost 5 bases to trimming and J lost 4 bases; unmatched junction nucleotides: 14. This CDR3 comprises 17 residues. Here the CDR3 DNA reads TGCGCCAGCAGGCTGACCCCGTTAGCGGGGTCATACAATGAGCAGTTCTTC. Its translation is CASRLTPLAGSYNEQFF.

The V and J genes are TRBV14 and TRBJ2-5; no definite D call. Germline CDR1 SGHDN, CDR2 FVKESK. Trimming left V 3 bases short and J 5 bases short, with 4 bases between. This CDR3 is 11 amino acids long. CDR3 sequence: CASSHGETQYF. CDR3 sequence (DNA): TGTGCCAGCAGCCACGGGGAGACCCAGTACTTC. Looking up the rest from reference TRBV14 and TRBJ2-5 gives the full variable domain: EAGVTQFPSHSVIEKGQTVTLRCDPISGHDNLYWYRRVMGKEIKFLLHFVKESKQDESGMPNNRFLAERTGGTYSTLKVQPAELEDSGVYFCASSHGETQYFGPGTRLLVL.

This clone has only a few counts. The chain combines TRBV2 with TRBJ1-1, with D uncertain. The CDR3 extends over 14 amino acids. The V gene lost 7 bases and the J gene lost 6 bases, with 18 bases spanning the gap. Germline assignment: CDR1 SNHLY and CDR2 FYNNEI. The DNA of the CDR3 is TGTGCCAGCACCACGCCTATCGGGATGGCTGAAGCTTTCTTT. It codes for CASTTPIGMAEAFF.

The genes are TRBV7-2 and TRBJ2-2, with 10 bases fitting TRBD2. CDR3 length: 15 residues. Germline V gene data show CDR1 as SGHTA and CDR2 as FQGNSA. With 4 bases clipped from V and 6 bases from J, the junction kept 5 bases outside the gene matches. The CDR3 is CASSSGTSVPGELFF. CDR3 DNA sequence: TGTGCCAGCAGCTCCGGGACTAGCGTTCCCGGGGAGCTGTTTTTT.

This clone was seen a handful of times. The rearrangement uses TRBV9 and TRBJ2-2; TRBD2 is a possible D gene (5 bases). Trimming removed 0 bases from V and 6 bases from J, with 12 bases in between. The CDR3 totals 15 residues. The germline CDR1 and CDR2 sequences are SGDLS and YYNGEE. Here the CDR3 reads CASSVAVGGAGELFF. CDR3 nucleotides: TGTGCCAGCAGCGTAGCTGTAGGAGGTGCCGGGGAGCTGTTTTTT.

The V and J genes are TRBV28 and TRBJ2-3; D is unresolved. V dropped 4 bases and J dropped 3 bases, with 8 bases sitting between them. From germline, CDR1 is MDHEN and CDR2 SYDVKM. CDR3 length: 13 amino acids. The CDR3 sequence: CASSSDGTDTQYF. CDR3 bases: TGTGCCAGCAGTTCAGACGGAACAGATACGCAGTATTTT.

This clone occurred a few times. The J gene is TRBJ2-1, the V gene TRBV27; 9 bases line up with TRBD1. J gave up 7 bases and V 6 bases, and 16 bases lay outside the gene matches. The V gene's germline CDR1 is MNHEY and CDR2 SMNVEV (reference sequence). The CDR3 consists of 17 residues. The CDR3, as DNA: TGTGCCAGCAGCACCACCCCGGGACAGGGAAAAAGAAATGAGCAGTTCTTC. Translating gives CASSTTPGQGKRNEQFF.

The chain's CDR3 is CASSLDRGGTEAFF. The CDR3, as DNA: TGTGCCAGCAGCTTAGACCGCGGAGGCACTGAAGCTTTCTTT. This chain connects TRBV7-9 to TRBJ1-1; D is unclear. The CDR3 is 14 residues long. The germline gives CDR1 SEHNR, CDR2 FQNEAQ (reference sequence). Deletions cut 1 base from V and 4 bases from J, with 10 bases between. Full variable domain (rest looked up from reference TRBV7-9 and TRBJ1-1): DTGVSQNPRHKITKRGQNVTFRCDPISEHNRLYWYRQTLGQGPEFLTYFQNEAQLEKSRLLSDRFSAERPKGSFSTLEIQRTEQGDSAMYLCASSLDRGGTEAFFGQGTRLTVV.

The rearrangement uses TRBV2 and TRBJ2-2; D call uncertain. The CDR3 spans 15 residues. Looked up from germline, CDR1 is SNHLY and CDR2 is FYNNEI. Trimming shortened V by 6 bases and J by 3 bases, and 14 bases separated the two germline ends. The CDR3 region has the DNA TGTGCCAGCAGGGGTCGGGTAGCCGACACCGGGGAGCTGTTTTTT. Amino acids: CASRGRVADTGELFF.

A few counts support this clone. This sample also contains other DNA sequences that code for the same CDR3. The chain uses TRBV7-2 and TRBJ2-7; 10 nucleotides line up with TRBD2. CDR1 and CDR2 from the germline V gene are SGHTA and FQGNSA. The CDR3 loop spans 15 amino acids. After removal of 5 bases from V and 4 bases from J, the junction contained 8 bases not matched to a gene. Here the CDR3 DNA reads TGTGCCAGCAGCCTGGGGCTAGCGGGAGCGTACGAGCAGTACTTC. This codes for CASSLGLAGAYEQYF. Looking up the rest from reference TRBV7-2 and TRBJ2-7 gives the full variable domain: GAGVSQSPSNKVTEKGKDVELRCDPISGHTALYWYRQSLGQGLEFLIYFQGNSAPDKSGLPSDRFSAERTGGSVSTLTIQRTQQEDSAVYLCASSLGLAGAYEQYFGPGTRLTVT.

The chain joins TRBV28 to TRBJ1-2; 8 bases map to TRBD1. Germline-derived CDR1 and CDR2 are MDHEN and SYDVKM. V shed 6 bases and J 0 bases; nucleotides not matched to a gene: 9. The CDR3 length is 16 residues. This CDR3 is CASRSSDRGANYGYTF. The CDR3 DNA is TGTGCCAGCAGGTCCTCTGACAGGGGAGCTAACTATGGCTACACCTTC.

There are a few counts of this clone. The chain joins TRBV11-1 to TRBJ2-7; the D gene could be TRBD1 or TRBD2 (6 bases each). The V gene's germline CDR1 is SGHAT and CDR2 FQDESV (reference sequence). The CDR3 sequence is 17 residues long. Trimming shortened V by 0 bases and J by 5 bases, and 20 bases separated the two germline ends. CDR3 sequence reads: CASSLAPSGRGVNEQYF. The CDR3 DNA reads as TGTGCCAGCAGCTTAGCCCCATCGGGAAGGGGGGTCAACGAGCAGTACTTC.

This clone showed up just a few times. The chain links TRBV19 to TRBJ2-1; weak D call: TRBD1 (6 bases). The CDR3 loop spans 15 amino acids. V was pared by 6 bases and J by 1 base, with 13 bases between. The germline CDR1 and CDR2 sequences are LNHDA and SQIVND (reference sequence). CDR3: CASSQQGASYNEQFF. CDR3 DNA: TGTGCCAGTAGCCAACAGGGTGCTTCCTACAATGAGCAGTTCTTC.

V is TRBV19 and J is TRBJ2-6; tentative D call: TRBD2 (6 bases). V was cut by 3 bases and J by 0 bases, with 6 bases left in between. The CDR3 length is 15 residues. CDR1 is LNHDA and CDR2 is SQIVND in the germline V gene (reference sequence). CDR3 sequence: CASSMGGSGANVLTF. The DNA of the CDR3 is TGTGCCAGTAGTATGGGGGGCTCTGGGGCCAACGTCCTGACTTTC.

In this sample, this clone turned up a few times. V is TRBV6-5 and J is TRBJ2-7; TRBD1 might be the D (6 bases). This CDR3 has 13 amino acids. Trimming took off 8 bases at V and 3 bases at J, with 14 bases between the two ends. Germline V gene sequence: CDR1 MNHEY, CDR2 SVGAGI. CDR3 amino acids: CASAQGVNYEQYF. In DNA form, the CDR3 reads TGTGCCAGCGCACAGGGTGTTAACTACGAGCAGTACTTC.

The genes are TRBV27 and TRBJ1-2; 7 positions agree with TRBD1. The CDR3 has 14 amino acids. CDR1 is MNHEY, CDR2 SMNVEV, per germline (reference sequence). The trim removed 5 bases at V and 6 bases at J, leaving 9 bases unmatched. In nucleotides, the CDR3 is TGTGCCAGCAGTCCATTGACAGGGTCGGATGGCTACACCTTC. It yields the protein CASSPLTGSDGYTF.

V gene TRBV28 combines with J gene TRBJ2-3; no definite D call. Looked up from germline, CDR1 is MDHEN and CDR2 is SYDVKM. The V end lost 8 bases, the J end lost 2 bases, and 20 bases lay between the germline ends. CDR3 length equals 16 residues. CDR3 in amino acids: CASSSPGGAFTDTQYF. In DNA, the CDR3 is TGTGCCAGCTCGTCTCCTGGTGGAGCCTTCACAGATACGCAGTATTTT. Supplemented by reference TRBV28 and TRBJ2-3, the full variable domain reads DVKVTQSSRYLVKRTGEKVFLECVQDMDHENMFWYRQDPGLGLRLIYFSYDVKMKEKGDIPEGYSVSREKKERFSLILESASTNQTSMYLCASSSPGGAFTDTQYFGPGTRLTVL.

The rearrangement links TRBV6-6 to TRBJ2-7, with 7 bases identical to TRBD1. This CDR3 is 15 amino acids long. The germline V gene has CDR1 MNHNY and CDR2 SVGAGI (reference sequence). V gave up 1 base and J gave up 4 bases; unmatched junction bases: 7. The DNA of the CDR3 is TGTGCCAGCAGTTACTTGGGCAGGGGGTCGTACGAGCAGTACTTC. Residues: CASSYLGRGSYEQYF.

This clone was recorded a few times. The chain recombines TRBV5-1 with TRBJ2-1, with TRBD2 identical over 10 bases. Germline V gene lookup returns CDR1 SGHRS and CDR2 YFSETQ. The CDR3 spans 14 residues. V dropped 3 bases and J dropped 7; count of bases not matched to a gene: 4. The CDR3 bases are TGCGCCAGCAGCTCAGCGGGAGGGCCTAATGAGCAGTTCTTC. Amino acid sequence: CASSSAGGPNEQFF.

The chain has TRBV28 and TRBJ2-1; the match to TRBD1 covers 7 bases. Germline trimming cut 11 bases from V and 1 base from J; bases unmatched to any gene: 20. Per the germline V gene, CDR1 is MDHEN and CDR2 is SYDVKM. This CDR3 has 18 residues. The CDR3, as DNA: TGTGCCGTTGACAGGGTTGGGGGAGCAGTTGGTTCCTACAATGAGCAGTTCTTC. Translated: CAVDRVGGAVGSYNEQFF.

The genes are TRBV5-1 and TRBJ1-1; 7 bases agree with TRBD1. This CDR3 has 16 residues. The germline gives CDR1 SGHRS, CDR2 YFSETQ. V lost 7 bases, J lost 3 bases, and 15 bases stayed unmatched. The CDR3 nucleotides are TGCGCCAGCCGAGCAACCAGGGGGACAACCGACACTGAAGCTTTCTTT. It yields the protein CASRATRGTTDTEAFF.